Included here is one T cell receptor beta chain sequence, with context. Its specificity is unknown. This sample was taken from a study of T cell responses to AZD1222 COVID-19 vaccine. V was trimmed by 6 bases and J by 4 bases, leaving 4 bases between them. Germline CDR1 MNHEY, CDR2 SMNVEV (reference sequence). The CDR3 is made up of 12 amino acids. Clones were sequenced by immunoSEQ multiplex PCR, and TCRdb holds only the in-frame ones, with some missing. The profile shows roughly 70,000 clones, about four fifths of them singletons. Doses given second, at about 4 or about 12 weeks, were pooled. Study-level results: Receipt of two AZD1222 doses was followed by a rise in Spike-specific TCR breadth and depth. It should be noted that donors were predominantly white British and more often female, and clonal diversity was possibly underestimated.

The source of this sequence is an adult who received the AZD1222 COVID-19 vaccine. The chain recombines TRBV27 with TRBJ1-6; D gene unclear. This sample comprised peripheral blood, obtained 28 days after the second AZD1222 dose. CDR3 in DNA: TGTGCCAGCAGCTATTATAATTCACCCCTCCACTTT. It encodes CASSYYNSPLHF.